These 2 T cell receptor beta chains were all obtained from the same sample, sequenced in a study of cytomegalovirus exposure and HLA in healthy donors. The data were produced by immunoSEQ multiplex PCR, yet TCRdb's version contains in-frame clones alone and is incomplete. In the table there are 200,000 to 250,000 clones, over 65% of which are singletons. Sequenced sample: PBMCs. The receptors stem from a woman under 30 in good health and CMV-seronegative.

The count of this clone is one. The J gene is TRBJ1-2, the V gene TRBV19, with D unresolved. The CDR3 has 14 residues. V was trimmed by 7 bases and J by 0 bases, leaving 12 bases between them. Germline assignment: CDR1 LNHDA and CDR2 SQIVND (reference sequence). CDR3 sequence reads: CASTVLMANYGYTF. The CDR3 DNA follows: TGTGCCAGTACCGTTCTGATGGCTAACTATGGCTACACCTTC.

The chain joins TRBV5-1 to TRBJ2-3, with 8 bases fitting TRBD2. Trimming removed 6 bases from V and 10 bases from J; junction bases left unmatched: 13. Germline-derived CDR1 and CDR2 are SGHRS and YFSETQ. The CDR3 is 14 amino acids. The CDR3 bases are TGCGCCAGCACCCCCGGGACTAGTAACCTGGCGCAGTATTTT. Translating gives CASTPGTSNLAQYF.